This TCR beta chain appears in the sequencing data of a study of graft-versus-host responses after intestinal transplantation. Study-wide context: Once they had received anti-thymocyte globulin induction, all recipients took tacrolimus and steroids for about three years.

Method: immunoSEQ multiplex PCR; TCRdb's copy keeps in-frame clones and lacks some. The repertoire holds approximately 77,000 clones, with about 89% as singletons. On this clone: Its antigen is as yet unknown.

Trimming removed 7 bases from V and 4 bases from J, with 13 bases in between. The CDR3 consists of 13 residues. From germline, CDR1 is LNHDA and CDR2 SQIVND (reference sequence). The sample consisted of unstimulated CD4+ T cells sorted from spleen or lymph node cells, taken before intestinal transplant. The chain recombines TRBV19 with TRBJ2-5; perhaps TRBD2 as D (6 bases). The receptor comes from a human donor who received an intestinal transplant. The CDR3 nucleotides read TGTGCCAGTAAGGGGACTCCTGGAGAGACCCAGTACTTC. Translation: CASKGTPGETQYF.